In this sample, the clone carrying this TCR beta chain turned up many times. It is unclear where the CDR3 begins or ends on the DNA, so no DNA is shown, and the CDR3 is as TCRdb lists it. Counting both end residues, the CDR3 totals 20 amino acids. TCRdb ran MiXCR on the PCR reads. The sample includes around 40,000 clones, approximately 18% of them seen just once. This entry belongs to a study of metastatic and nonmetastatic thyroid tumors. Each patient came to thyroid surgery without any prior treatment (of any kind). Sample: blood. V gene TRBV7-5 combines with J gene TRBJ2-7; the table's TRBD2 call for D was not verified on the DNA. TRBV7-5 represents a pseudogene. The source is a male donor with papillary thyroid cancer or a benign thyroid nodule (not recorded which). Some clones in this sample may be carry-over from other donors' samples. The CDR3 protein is CTSVPDMLGTSGKWTYEQYF.